A single T cell receptor (beta chain) is shown here with its context. Antigen specificity is unknown. The time point is: baseline, week 1 (first vaccination visit). The sample's treatment: pre-vaccination baseline after standard-of-care therapy. Astrocytomas that were new, WHO grade 3 or 4, IDH1-mutant and ATRX-lost were present in the donors. The repertoire was sequenced with immunoSEQ multiplex PCR; TCRdb's copy has only in-frame clones and lacks some. Of tens of thousands of clones listed, around four fifths are singletons. V was clipped by 3 bases and J by 6 bases; unmatched bases: 11. Looked up from germline, CDR1 is SGDLS and CDR2 is YYNGEE. This CDR3 has 16 amino acids. This record comes from a study of a mutant IDH1 vaccine in newly diagnosed glioma. Study overall: Sex among treated patients split about 60% male, around 40% female; mean age was approximately 40 years. Pretreatment consisted of radiotherapy, temozolomide, or both, with most receiving both. Study-level points and caveats: The study observed vaccine-induced immune responses in about 93% of patients.

The chain is built from TRBV9 and TRBJ2-4; the match to TRBD1 covers 8 bases. Material: PBMCs, obtained from a glioma patient treated with radiotherapy, temozolomide or both. The TCR sequence derives from a woman between 45 and 65 years old with glioma. Here the CDR3 reads CASSATTGVMGNIQYF. The CDR3, as DNA: TGTGCCAGCAGCGCAACGACAGGGGTTATGGGAAACATTCAGTACTTC.